Here is one TCR beta chain with its context. Its antigen remains unidentified. Time point reported: week 35, safety follow-up. Vaccination comprised doses that each held 300 ug of mutant IDH1 20-mer peptide, plus topical imiquimod. Each astrocytoma in the donors was new, WHO grade 3 or 4, IDH1-mutant and ATRX-lost. Trimming stripped 5 bases from V and 3 bases from J, with 13 bases between. The germline gives CDR1 MGHRA, CDR2 YSYEKL. CDR3 length: 15 amino acids. The data were taken from a study of a mutant IDH1 vaccine in newly diagnosed glioma. For the study at large: Visit V12 happened at week 35; visit V13 happened at week 47.

The data were produced by immunoSEQ multiplex PCR, yet TCRdb's version contains in-frame clones alone and is incomplete. The sample comprises around 29,000 clones, about three quarters of which are singletons, and more than 6.5% rests with the top ten. Specimen: PBMCs, collected from a glioma patient whose treatment included an IDH1 peptide vaccine. This TCR derives from a man between 50 and 59 years old with glioma. The gene calls are TRBV4-1 and TRBJ2-2; possibly TRBD1 for D (6 bases). CDR3 region: CASSFRTGYTGELFF. For the CDR3, the DNA is TGCGCCAGCAGCTTTCGAACAGGGTACACCGGGGAGCTGTTTTTT.